Following are 21 T cell receptor beta chains from one sample sequenced in a study of T-cell memory formation after mild COVID-19. TCRdb used MiXCR to reprocess the 5' RACE reads, holding one entry per CDR3 protein. The table records 55,000 to 70,000 distinct CDR3 sequences, 28% of them present only once. The sample comprised PBMCs or a T cell subset sorted from them (not recorded which). Receptors were obtained from a man between 18 and 35 years old who had mild COVID-19 (a few samples of this study predate the infection). Cell type and time point are not known.

This clonotype was detected only a few times. The chain employs TRBV11-2 and TRBJ2-1; D call uncertain. The V end lost 2 bases, the J end lost 0 bases, and 8 bases lay between the germline ends. The CDR3 totals 15 residues. Germline CDR1 SGHAT, CDR2 FQNNGV. The CDR3 is CASSLSSLSYNEQFF. The CDR3 nucleotides are TGTGCCAGCAGCTTATCCAGCCTCTCCTACAATGAGCAGTTCTTC.

The CDR3 reads CSARDPPRSQETQYF. DNA for the CDR3: TGCAGTGCTAGAGATCCCCCTAGATCCCAAGAGACCCAGTACTTC. This chain connects TRBV20-1 to TRBJ2-5; D is uncertain. CDR1 is DFQATT, CDR2 SNEGSKA, per germline (reference sequence). The CDR3 covers 15 residues. V shed 0 bases and J shed 1 base, with 12 bases lying between them.

The chain joins TRBV12-3 or TRBV12-4 to TRBJ2-5, with 12 bases lining up with TRBD2. V shed 0 bases, J shed 10 bases, and the junction held 15 bases outside the gene matches. The CDR3 length is 18 residues. In DNA form, the CDR3 reads TGTGCCAGCAGTTTAGCGTCTCCAGGACTAGCGGGGCGTCGGGACCAGTACTTC. Residues: CASSLASPGLAGRRDQYF.

The chain is built from TRBV5-1 and TRBJ2-7; 10 nucleotides agree with TRBD1. This CDR3 spans 14 amino acids. Germline CDR1 and CDR2: SGHRS and YFSETQ. V lost 7 bases, J lost 4 bases, and 8 bases stayed unmatched. Written as DNA, the CDR3 is TGCGCCAGCTCCTCGGGGACAGGGGCGTACGAGCAGTACTTC. Residues: CASSSGTGAYEQYF.

The CDR3 sequence: CASSLVTGAYGTGNQPQHF. The CDR3 DNA is TGCGCCAGCAGCTTGGTGACAGGGGCCTATGGCACGGGCAATCAGCCCCAGCATTTT. This chain links TRBV5-1 with TRBJ1-5; 8 nucleotides line up with TRBD1. Per germline, CDR1 SGHRS and CDR2 YFSETQ. The CDR3 covers 19 residues. Trimming removed 0 bases from V and 2 bases from J; junction bases left unmatched: 13.

This sequence joins TRBV7-9 and TRBJ2-7; either TRBD1 or TRBD2 may supply D (5 bases each). Deletions cut 4 bases from V and 3 bases from J, with 25 bases between. Germline V gene lookup returns CDR1 SEHNR and CDR2 FQNEAQ (reference sequence). The CDR3 has 18 amino acids. The CDR3 coding sequence is TGTGCCAGCAGCTCCACCGTTGGGACGGAGTTTCCAATCTACGAGCAGTACGTC. Translation: CASSSTVGTEFPIYEQYV.

The V and J genes are TRBV9 and TRBJ2-7; the match to TRBD2 covers 8 bases. The CDR3 runs 17 residues. CDR1 is SGDLS, CDR2 YYNGEE, per germline. With 4 bases clipped from V and 5 bases from J, the junction kept 17 bases outside the gene matches. Here the CDR3 DNA reads TGTGCCAGCAGCAACCGGGGCCGGAGCGGGAGTCCTGACGAGCAGTACTTC. Encoded protein: CASSNRGRSGSPDEQYF.

The rearrangement links TRBV20-1 to TRBJ2-7, with TRBD2 as a possible D gene (5 bases). V dropped 5 bases and J dropped 3 bases, with 17 bases sitting between them. The CDR3 extends over 14 amino acids. Germline CDR1 is DFQATT and CDR2 is SNEGSKA (reference sequence). This chain's CDR3 is CSALDAGLDYEQYV. The CDR3 DNA sequence: TGCAGTGCTCTTGACGCGGGCCTCGACTACGAGCAGTACGTC.

The sample holds a few counts of this clonotype. The chain employs TRBV23-1 and TRBJ2-4; TRBD1 or TRBD2 may be the D gene (5 bases each). TRBV23-1 has ORF status, its function being uncertain. Trimming removed 4 bases at V and 1 base at J, with 11 bases between. CDR3 size: 15 residues. The CDR3 here is CASSPREGAKNIQYF. The CDR3 coding sequence is TGCGCCAGCAGTCCCCGCGAGGGGGCCAAAAACATTCAGTACTTC.

This clonotype was found a few times. The V call is TRBV5-1, the J call TRBJ2-5; 14 nucleotides agree with TRBD2. Germline V gene lookup returns CDR1 SGHRS and CDR2 YFSETQ. The V segment lost 6 bases and the J segment 3 bases; nucleotides outside the gene matches: 10. The CDR3 has 17 amino acids. Here the CDR3 DNA reads TGCGCCAGCAACGAGGGACTAGCGGGGGACCTCAAAGAGACCCAGTACTTC. Translating gives CASNEGLAGDLKETQYF. Full variable domain (remainder filled in from reference TRBV5-1 and TRBJ2-5): KAGVTQTPRYLIKTRGQQVTLSCSPISGHRSVSWYQQTPGQGLQFLFEYFSETQRNKGNFPGRFSGRQFSNSRSEMNVSTLELGDSALYLCASNEGLAGDLKETQYFGPGTRLLVL.

The chain is built from TRBV11-2 and TRBJ2-7; possibly TRBD1 for D (6 bases). The CDR3 has 13 residues. CDR1 and CDR2 from the germline V gene are SGHAT and FQNNGV. The V and J ends lost 1 base and 3 bases respectively, with 7 bases between them. CDR3 loop: CASSLVQGYEQYF. In nucleotides, the CDR3 is TGTGCCAGCAGCTTAGTACAGGGCTACGAGCAGTACTTC. The variable domain in full, with the rest retrieved from reference TRBV11-2 and TRBJ2-7, is EAGVAQSPRYKIIEKRQSVAFWCNPISGHATLYWYQQILGQGPKLLIQFQNNGVVDDSQLPKDRFSAERLKGVDSTLKIQPAKLEDSAVYLCASSLVQGYEQYFGPGTRLTVT.

This clonotype came up a few times. The V call is TRBV2, the J call TRBJ2-7; D may correspond to TRBD1 or TRBD2 (5 bases each). In germline, CDR1 is SNHLY, CDR2 FYNNEI. The CDR3 totals 14 residues. V dropped 6 bases and J dropped 0 bases, with 12 bases sitting between them. The CDR3 reads CASRGPTFSYEQYF. The CDR3 DNA reads TGTGCCAGCAGGGGACCGACGTTCTCCTACGAGCAGTACTTC.

The chain links TRBV27 to TRBJ2-5; 7 nucleotides match TRBD2. Unmatched junction bases numbered 7, after V lost 5 bases and J lost 4 bases. Per germline, CDR1 MNHEY and CDR2 SMNVEV (reference sequence). This CDR3 is 14 amino acids long. CDR3 in DNA: TGTGCCAGCAGTCACCGGGGGGAGGGAGAGACCCAGTACTTC. As protein: CASSHRGEGETQYF.

The table lists this clonotype with a few counts. CDR3 residues: CASSYPGTGSEANVLTF. The CDR3 DNA is TGTGCCAGCAGTTACCCCGGGACAGGGTCGGAGGCCAACGTCCTGACTTTC. The V gene is TRBV6-2 or TRBV6-3, the J gene TRBJ2-6; 9 bases align to TRBD1. The V gene's germline CDR1 is MNHEY and CDR2 SVGEGT. The J segment lost 6 bases and the V segment lost 2 bases, leaving 8 bases of the junction unmatched. The CDR3 has 17 amino acids.

This clonotype came up a few times. This chain connects TRBV27 to TRBJ2-7; D gene uncertain. The CDR3 is 14 amino acids. The ends were cut back, 2 bases at V and 3 bases at J, with 11 bases in the middle. Germline CDR1 is MNHEY and CDR2 is SMNVEV (reference sequence). As DNA, the CDR3 is TGTGCCAGCAGTTTAACTTACGGAATCTACGAGCAGTACGTC. This encodes CASSLTYGIYEQYV.

This clonotype came up a few times. The chain uses TRBV13 and TRBJ1-1; D not certain. Germline CDR1 is PRHDT and CDR2 is FYEKMQ (reference sequence). Trimming removed 2 bases at V and 8 bases at J, with 9 bases between. CDR3 length equals 12 residues. The CDR3: CASSLIENEAFF. Written as DNA, the CDR3 is TGTGCCAGCAGCTTAATCGAGAACGAAGCTTTCTTT.

This clonotype was counted a few times. The V call is TRBV12-3 or TRBV12-4, the J call TRBJ1-1; TRBD1 matches at 7 bases. Germline trimming cut 8 bases from V and 5 bases from J; bases unmatched to any gene: 11. There are 14 residues in the CDR3. The CDR3: CASWSGGSHTEAFF. CDR3 DNA sequence: TGTGCCAGCTGGTCAGGGGGTAGTCATACTGAAGCTTTCTTT.

The rearrangement joins TRBV4-1 to TRBJ1-4; D may be TRBD1 (5 bases). CDR1 and CDR2 from the germline V gene are MGHRA and YSYEKL. There are 15 residues in the CDR3. V shed 4 bases and J shed 7 bases, with 16 bases lying between them. The CDR3 is CASSPRGGVGEKLFF. CDR3 nucleotide sequence: TGCGCCAGCAGCCCCCGGGGAGGGGTTGGTGAAAAACTGTTTTTT.

This chain connects TRBV12-3 or TRBV12-4 to TRBJ2-3; a possible D gene is TRBD2 (5 bases). This CDR3 comprises 14 residues. V was pared by 5 bases and J by 0 bases, with 9 bases between. The CDR3 DNA is TGTGCCAGCAGTCCCGGGGTGAGCACAGATACGCAGTATTTT. The encoded protein is CASSPGVSTDTQYF.

This CDR3 reads CASSFGSSGNTIYF. The CDR3 nucleotides are TGTGCCAGCAGTTTCGGGTCCTCTGGAAACACCATATATTTT. The chain links TRBV6-2 or TRBV6-3 to TRBJ1-3, with D unclear. Germline V gives CDR1 MNHEY, CDR2 SVGEGT. This CDR3 has 14 residues. Between the trimmed V and J ends, which lost 4 bases and 0 bases, there was a span of 7 bases.

This clonotype turned up a few times. This rearrangement joins TRBV14 to TRBJ2-1; a weak D match, TRBD2 (5 bases). The CDR3 contains 16 residues. V was clipped by 3 bases and J by 7 bases, with 19 bases between them. Germline-derived CDR1 and CDR2 are SGHDN and FVKESK. The CDR3 here is CASSQRPGNPGNEQFF. The CDR3 nucleotides are TGTGCCAGCAGCCAGAGACCAGGAAACCCGGGGAATGAGCAGTTCTTC.